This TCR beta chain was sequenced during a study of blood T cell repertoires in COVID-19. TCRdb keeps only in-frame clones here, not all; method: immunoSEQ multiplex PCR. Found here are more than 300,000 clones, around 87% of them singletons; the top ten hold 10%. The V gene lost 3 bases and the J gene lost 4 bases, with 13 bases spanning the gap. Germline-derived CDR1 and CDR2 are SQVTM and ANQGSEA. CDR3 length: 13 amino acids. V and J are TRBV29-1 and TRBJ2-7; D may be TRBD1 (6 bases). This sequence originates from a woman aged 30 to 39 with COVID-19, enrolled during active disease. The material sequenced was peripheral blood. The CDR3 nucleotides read TGCAGCGTTGACTTCGGACAGCAGTACGAGCAGTACTTC. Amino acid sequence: CSVDFGQQYEQYF.